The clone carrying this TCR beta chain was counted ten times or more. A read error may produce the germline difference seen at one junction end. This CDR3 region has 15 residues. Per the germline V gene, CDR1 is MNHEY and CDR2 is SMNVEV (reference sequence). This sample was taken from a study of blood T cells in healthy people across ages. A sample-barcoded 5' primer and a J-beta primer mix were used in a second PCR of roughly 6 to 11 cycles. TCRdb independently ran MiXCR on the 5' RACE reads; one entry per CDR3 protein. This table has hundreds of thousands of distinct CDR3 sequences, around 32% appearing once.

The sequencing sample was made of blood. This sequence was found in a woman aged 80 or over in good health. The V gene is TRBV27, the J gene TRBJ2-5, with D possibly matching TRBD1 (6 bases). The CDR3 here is CASSLYRAIGETQYF. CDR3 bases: TGTGCCAGCAGCTTATACAGGGCCATCGGGGAGACCCAGTACTTC.